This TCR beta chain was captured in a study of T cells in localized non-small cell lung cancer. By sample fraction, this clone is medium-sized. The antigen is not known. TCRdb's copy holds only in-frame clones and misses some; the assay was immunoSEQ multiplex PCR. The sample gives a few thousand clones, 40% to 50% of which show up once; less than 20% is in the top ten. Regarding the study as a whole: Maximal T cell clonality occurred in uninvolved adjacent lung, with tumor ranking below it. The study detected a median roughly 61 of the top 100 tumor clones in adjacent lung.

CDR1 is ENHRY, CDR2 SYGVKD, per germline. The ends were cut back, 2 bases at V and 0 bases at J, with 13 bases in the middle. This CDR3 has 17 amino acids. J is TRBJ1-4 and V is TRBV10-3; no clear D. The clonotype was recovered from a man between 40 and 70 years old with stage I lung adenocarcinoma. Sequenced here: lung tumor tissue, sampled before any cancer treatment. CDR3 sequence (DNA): TGTGCCATCAGTGAGCCAAACGTCTCTGCAACTAATGAAAAACTGTTTTTT. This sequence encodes CAISEPNVSATNEKLFF.